This entry concerns a single TCR beta chain. V dropped 5 bases and J dropped 0; count of bases not matched to a gene: 4. Per germline, CDR1 SEHNR and CDR2 FQNEAQ (reference sequence). CDR3 size: 15 residues. TCRdb called the RT-PCR reads again in MiXCR, with one record for every CDR3 protein. The data show approximately 150,000 distinct CDR3 sequences, about 24% seen once. This record comes from a study of patients and donors after allogeneic stem cell transplantation. The TCR originated in a human donor who was either an allogeneic HSCT recipient or a stem cell or donor lymphocyte infusion donor (not recorded which). It is not recorded whose cells these are; they may come from a transplant donor. The rearrangement joins TRBV7-9 to TRBJ1-5; TRBD1 aligns across 7 bases. The sample was blood, either unsorted or a sorted T cell fraction (not recorded which). The CDR3 sequence: CASSPGDSSNQPQHF. The DNA of the CDR3 is TGTGCCAGCAGCCCTGGGGACAGTAGCAATCAGCCCCAGCATTTT.